The 25 T cell receptor beta chains in this list originate from one sample, sequenced in a study of blood T cell repertoires in COVID-19. TCRdb's copy holds only in-frame clones and misses some; the assay was immunoSEQ multiplex PCR. Among about 210,000 clones listed, roughly 82% were seen once. The sequenced material came from PBMCs or T cells enriched from blood (not recorded which). The receptors stem from a man aged 40-49 years with acute COVID-19.

J is TRBJ2-7 and V is TRBV11-3; 12 positions match TRBD2. Unmatched junction bases numbered 15, after V lost 8 bases and J lost 7 bases. This CDR3 contains 16 residues. Germline V gives CDR1 SGHNT, CDR2 YENEEA. The CDR3 sequence: CASRQPGLAGRGEQYF. The CDR3 bases are TGTGCCAGCCGCCAACCTGGACTAGCGGGAAGGGGGGAGCAGTACTTC. Using reference TRBV11-3 and TRBJ2-7 for the parts outside the CDR3, the full variable domain is EAGVVQSPRYKIIEKKQPVAFWCNPISGHNTLYWYLQNLGQGPELLIRYENEEAVDDSQLPKDRFSAERLKGVDSTLKIQPAELGDSAVYLCASRQPGLAGRGEQYFGPGTRLTVT.

This rearrangement joins TRBV19 to TRBJ2-1; D may be TRBD1 (5 bases). Germline assignment: CDR1 LNHDA and CDR2 SQIVND (reference sequence). Trimming took 5 bases from V and 6 from J, leaving 11 bases between them. The CDR3 is made up of 13 amino acids. The CDR3 region is CASSWARGNEQFF. CDR3 coding DNA: TGTGCCAGTAGTTGGGCTAGGGGCAATGAGCAGTTCTTC.

This chain connects TRBV30 to TRBJ1-2; no firm D call. Trimming shortened V by 0 bases and J by 8 bases, and 7 bases separated the two germline ends. Germline CDR1 is GTSNPN and CDR2 is SVGIG (reference sequence). The CDR3 runs to 11 residues. The chain's CDR3 is CAWSVLRGYTF. The CDR3, as DNA: TGTGCCTGGAGTGTACTGAGGGGCTACACCTTC.

This chain uses TRBV19 with TRBJ2-4, with D tentatively TRBD1 (6 bases). The germline gives CDR1 LNHDA, CDR2 SQIVND (reference sequence). V lost 7 bases, J lost 1 base, and 11 bases lay in between. This CDR3 has 14 amino acids. CDR3 nucleotides: TGTGCCAGTACCGTCGACAGGGCCAAAAACATTCAGTACTTC. Its translation: CASTVDRAKNIQYF.

The rearrangement links TRBV2 to TRBJ2-2; no definite D call. Germline CDR1 is SNHLY and CDR2 is FYNNEI. This CDR3 comprises 14 residues. With 6 bases removed from V and 1 base from J, the gap between germline ends came to 9 bases. The CDR3 loop reads CASRLVLNTGELFF. CDR3 DNA sequence: TGTGCCAGCAGGCTAGTGCTGAACACCGGGGAGCTGTTTTTT.

This sequence joins TRBV6-2 or TRBV6-3 and TRBJ1-6; weak D call: TRBD1 (5 bases). V dropped 2 bases and J dropped 9 bases, with 11 bases sitting between them. CDR3 length: 14 amino acids. Looked up from germline, CDR1 is MNHEY and CDR2 is SVGEGT. The CDR3 reads CASSYGGTFSPLHF. CDR3 coding DNA: TGTGCCAGCAGTTACGGGGGGACCTTTTCACCCCTCCACTTT.

This chain connects TRBV5-5 to TRBJ2-1, with 9 bases aligning to TRBD2. V lost 6 bases and J lost 0; bases outside the gene matches: 13. The V gene's germline CDR1 is SGHKS and CDR2 YYEKEE (reference sequence). The CDR3 extends over 18 amino acids. The CDR3 bases are TGTGCCAGCACCCGGGGGACTAGCCAGAAGCGCTCCTACAATGAGCAGTTCTTC. Its protein is CASTRGTSQKRSYNEQFF. The full variable domain, rest sourced from reference TRBV5-5 and TRBJ2-1, is DAGVTQSPTHLIKTRGQQVTLRCSPISGHKSVSWYQQVLGQGPQFIFQYYEKEERGRGNFPDRFSARQFPNYSSELNVNALLLGDSALYLCASTRGTSQKRSYNEQFFGPGTRLTVL.

The chain recombines TRBV15 with TRBJ2-7, with a possible D match to TRBD1 (6 bases). Trimming removed 2 bases from V and 5 bases from J, with 10 bases in between. Germline CDR1 and CDR2: LNHNV and YYDKDF (reference sequence). The CDR3 extends over 13 amino acids. This CDR3 reads CATSRTNRDEQYF. Here the CDR3 DNA reads TGTGCCACCAGCAGAACCAACAGGGACGAGCAGTACTTC.

The rearrangement links TRBV5-4 to TRBJ1-2, with 7 positions matching TRBD1. Germline lookup yields CDR1 SGHNT and CDR2 YYREEE (reference sequence). The CDR3 sequence is 12 residues long. V shed 2 bases and J 6 bases; nucleotides not matched to a gene: 1. The CDR3 protein is CASSFTGDGYTF. CDR3 DNA: TGTGCCAGCAGCTTTACAGGGGATGGCTACACCTTC.

The chain joins TRBV30 to TRBJ1-2; 7 nucleotides line up with TRBD1. CDR1 GTSNPN and CDR2 SVGIG come from the germline V gene (reference sequence). Losses at the gene ends were 8 bases for V and 7 bases for J; bases not matched to a gene: 13. The CDR3 runs to 13 residues. Here the CDR3 DNA reads TGTGCCGGGCGGGGCAGGGGGTTTTCTGGCTACACCTTC. As protein: CAGRGRGFSGYTF.

V is TRBV7-8 and J is TRBJ2-1; 8 bases are a match to TRBD2. The CDR3 covers 16 residues. With V trimmed by 2 bases and J by 9 bases, 12 bases remained unmatched. Per germline, CDR1 SGHVS and CDR2 FQNEAQ. The CDR3 reads CASSLSPAGVRGEQFF. The CDR3 nucleotides read TGTGCCAGCAGCTTATCCCCAGCGGGAGTTCGGGGTGAGCAGTTCTTC.

The chain recombines TRBV7-6 with TRBJ2-1; 7 bases are a match to TRBD2. V was pared by 1 base and J by 4 bases, with 10 bases of the junction left unmatched. CDR1 is SGHVS and CDR2 is FNYEAQ in the germline V gene. The CDR3 is 17 amino acids. The CDR3 here is CASSLDAASGLYNEQFF. CDR3 in DNA: TGTGCCAGCAGCTTAGACGCGGCTAGCGGATTATACAATGAGCAGTTCTTC.

The chain couples TRBV4-1 to TRBJ2-1; 9 nucleotides match TRBD2. This CDR3 spans 22 amino acids. CDR1 MGHRA and CDR2 YSYEKL come from the germline V gene. Losses at the gene ends were 1 base for V and 1 base for J; bases not matched to a gene: 20. The CDR3 nucleotides read TGCGCCAGCAGCCAAGCTCTGGGGTGGGGGACTAGCTTTCCGGCGTCCTACAATGAGCAGTTCTTC. Residues: CASSQALGWGTSFPASYNEQFF.

The chain combines TRBV6-5 with TRBJ1-1; 8 bases are shared with TRBD1. This CDR3 is 14 amino acids long. CDR1 is MNHEY, CDR2 SVGAGI, per germline. The V segment lost 6 bases and the J segment 6 bases; nucleotides outside the gene matches: 9. CDR3 in amino acids: CASSTAGGRAEAFF. In nucleotides, the CDR3 is TGTGCCAGCAGCACGGCAGGGGGCCGGGCTGAAGCTTTCTTT.

The chain combines TRBV7-6 with TRBJ2-1; D perhaps matches TRBD1 (8 bases). CDR1 and CDR2 from the germline V gene are SGHVS and FNYEAQ. This CDR3 is built from 15 residues. Trimming cost V 5 bases and J 7 bases, with 18 bases left between them. The CDR3 DNA reads TGTGCCAGCAGCGTATCGACAGGGGAGGGGAATGAGCAGTTCTTC. It encodes CASSVSTGEGNEQFF.

The chain couples TRBV4-1 to TRBJ1-2, with a possible D match to TRBD1 (6 bases). The V end was cut by 0 bases, the J end by 4 bases, with 15 bases between. Germline lookup yields CDR1 MGHRA and CDR2 YSYEKL. This CDR3 spans 16 amino acids. CDR3 residues: CASSQDIAGVSYGYTF. CDR3 DNA sequence: TGCGCCAGCAGCCAAGATATAGCAGGGGTTAGCTATGGCTACACCTTC.

The chain links TRBV19 to TRBJ1-2; 11 nucleotides agree with TRBD1. There are 13 residues in the CDR3. Trimming took 8 bases from V and 4 from J; bases not matched to a gene: 3. Germline lookup yields CDR1 LNHDA and CDR2 SQIVND (reference sequence). CDR3 coding DNA: TGTGCCAGTCTGGGACAGGGGGTCTATGGCTACACCTTC. This encodes CASLGQGVYGYTF.

This sequence joins TRBV4-1 and TRBJ2-2, with 10 bases that match TRBD2. With 4 bases clipped from V and 5 bases from J, the junction kept 7 bases outside the gene matches. Germline lookup yields CDR1 MGHRA and CDR2 YSYEKL. The CDR3 sequence is 16 residues long. Here the CDR3 DNA reads TGCGCCAGCAGCCGGGATAGCGGGAGGCAAACCGGGGAGCTGTTTTTT. It is translated as CASSRDSGRQTGELFF.

The chain joins TRBV29-1 to TRBJ2-1; weak D call: TRBD2 (7 bases). Trimming removed 4 bases at V and 7 bases at J, with 14 bases between. Germline-derived CDR1 and CDR2 are SQVTM and ANQGSEA. The CDR3 consists of 13 residues. As DNA, the CDR3 is TGCAGCGTTGCCGGGGGGCACGGGAATGAGCAGTTCTTC. This translates into CSVAGGHGNEQFF.

The rearrangement joins TRBV28 to TRBJ2-7; 11 bases agree with TRBD2. The length of the CDR3 is 14 residues. Per germline, CDR1 MDHEN and CDR2 SYDVKM. With V trimmed by 6 bases and J by 6 bases, 7 bases remained unmatched. The CDR3 DNA follows: TGTGCCAGCAGCTTGTCCGGGACTAGCGGCGAGCAGTACTTC. Protein: CASSLSGTSGEQYF. The full variable domain, completed using reference TRBV28 and TRBJ2-7, is DVKVTQSSRYLVKRTGEKVFLECVQDMDHENMFWYRQDPGLGLRLIYFSYDVKMKEKGDIPEGYSVSREKKERFSLILESASTNQTSMYLCASSLSGTSGEQYFGPGTRLTVT.

The chain carries TRBV6-5 and TRBJ1-5; a weak D match, TRBD1 (6 bases). The ends were cut back, 8 bases at V and 3 bases at J, with 17 bases in the middle. CDR1 and CDR2 from the germline V gene are MNHEY and SVGAGI. The CDR3 is 15 amino acids. The DNA of the CDR3 is TGTGCCAGCCGGGACGGGGGGCGGCCCAATCAGCCCCAGCATTTT. It specifies CASRDGGRPNQPQHF.

The CDR3 DNA reads TGTGCCAGTAGTATGTCGACAGGGGGTACTAAAAACTATGGCTACACCTTC. This sequence encodes CASSMSTGGTKNYGYTF. The rearrangement links TRBV19 to TRBJ1-2, with 9 bases aligning to TRBD1. From germline, CDR1 is LNHDA and CDR2 SQIVND (reference sequence). V shed 3 bases and J 2 bases; nucleotides not matched to a gene: 10. There are 17 residues in the CDR3. Using reference TRBV19 and TRBJ1-2 for the parts outside the CDR3, the full variable domain is DGGITQSPKYLFRKEGQNVTLSCEQNLNHDAMYWYRQDPGQGLRLIYYSQIVNDFQKGDIAEGYSVSREKKESFPLTVTSAQKNPTAFYLCASSMSTGGTKNYGYTFGSGTRLTVV.

V is TRBV20-1 and J is TRBJ2-1; 8 nucleotides agree with TRBD1. CDR1 and CDR2 (germline): DFQATT, SNEGSKA (reference sequence). This CDR3 spans 11 amino acids. CDR3 in amino acids: CRTGDHNEQFF. CDR3 coding DNA: TGCAGGACAGGGGATCACAATGAGCAGTTCTTC.

The chain couples TRBV4-3 to TRBJ2-1; maybe TRBD2 (5 bases). Deletions cut 0 bases from V and 9 bases from J, with 12 bases between. The CDR3 runs 14 residues. CDR1 and CDR2 (germline): LGHNA, YSLEER. The CDR3 reads CASSQESADGEQFF. The DNA of the CDR3 is TGCGCCAGCAGCCAAGAATCAGCGGATGGTGAGCAGTTCTTC.

V gene TRBV6-5 combines with J gene TRBJ2-7; weak D call: TRBD2 (5 bases). Trimming took off 2 bases at V and 10 bases at J, with 18 bases between the two ends. Germline V CDR1 and CDR2: MNHEY, SVGAGI. This CDR3 region has 14 residues. In nucleotides, the CDR3 is TGTGCCAGCAGTTACCGGACTTTCCGAGACCCTCAGTACTTC. Protein: CASSYRTFRDPQYF.